The T cell receptor (beta chain) described here comes from a study of T cell responses to AZD1222 COVID-19 vaccine. Study-level points and caveats: Reports say nearly half of spike-specific TCRs go after unmutated variant regions. Recipients of two AZD1222 doses showed rising Spike-specific TCR breadth and depth.

On this clone itself: Its matching antigen is unknown.

The repertoire was sequenced with immunoSEQ multiplex PCR; TCRdb's copy has only in-frame clones and lacks some. This sample has about 97,000 clones; roughly nine tenths occur once, and the top ten carry around 8.1%. This specimen was peripheral blood, taken on day 0 of AZD1222 vaccination. The clonotype was recovered from an adult in good health.

The CDR3 DNA sequence: TGCGCCAGCAGCATTAGCGGGAGCGGCTACAATGAGCAGTTCTTC. Its protein product is CASSISGSGYNEQFF. The rearrangement uses TRBV5-1 and TRBJ2-1; 9 nucleotides align to TRBD2. J was trimmed by 3 bases and V by 4 bases; bases with no gene match: 5. Germline assignment: CDR1 SGHRS and CDR2 YFSETQ. This CDR3 has 15 amino acids.